These 18 T cell receptor beta chains were all obtained from the same sample, sequenced in a study of cytomegalovirus exposure and HLA in healthy donors (dated by TCRdb to 2017 to 2019). To prepare the library, the immunoSEQ multiplex PCR assay was applied. For the multiplex PCR, a mixture combining 60 forward primers for TCR Vbeta segments and 13 reverse primers for TCR Jbeta segments was used. This immuneACCESS table, as held by TCRdb, lists in-frame sequences with V and J called but not all clones. Of the missing ones, under half trace to an unresolved V gene in checked studies; the others have no known cause. This sample gives 200,000 or so clones in total; around 81% of them show up just once. The ten largest make up roughly 2% of the sample. Specimen: PBMCs. Receptors originate from a woman aged 18-29 years in good health and CMV-seropositive.

This rearrangement joins TRBV7-9 to TRBJ1-6; D may be TRBD1 (5 bases). Germline assignment: CDR1 SEHNR and CDR2 FQNEAQ (reference sequence). Between the trimmed V and J ends, which lost 6 bases and 8 bases, there was a span of 20 bases. This CDR3 has 16 residues. The CDR3 protein is CASREGQGAEDSPLHF. The DNA for the CDR3 is TGTGCCAGCAGAGAAGGACAAGGGGCCGAGGATTCACCCCTCCACTTT.

The CDR3 here is CASSRTGGLSSPLHF. CDR3 nucleotide sequence: TGTGCCAGCAGCAGAACAGGGGGTTTAAGTTCACCCCTCCACTTT. The genes are TRBV7-9 and TRBJ1-6, with 8 positions matching TRBD1. The CDR3 extends over 15 amino acids. V trimming: 5 bases; J trimming: 9 bases; junction bases outside the gene matches: 9. Germline V lookup: CDR1 SEHNR, CDR2 FQNEAQ (reference sequence).

This clone showed up just once. Mismatch with germline at one junction end may stem from a read error. The genes are TRBV7-9 and TRBJ2-7, with 7 nucleotides matching TRBD1. CDR3 length: 13 residues. The V gene's germline CDR1 is SEHNR and CDR2 FQNEAQ (reference sequence). CDR3 amino acids: CSSSSKDRSEQYF. CDR3 sequence (DNA): TGTTCCAGCAGTTCGAAGGACAGGTCCGAGCAGTACTTC. Full variable domain (outside the CDR3, taken from reference TRBV7-9 and TRBJ2-7): DTGVSQNPRHKITKRGQNVTFRCDPISEHNRLYWYRQTLGQGPEFLTYFQNEAQLEKSRLLSDRFSAERPKGSFSTLEIQRTEQGDSAMYLCSSSSKDRSEQYFGPGTRLTVT.

The rearrangement joins TRBV5-6 to TRBJ1-5; a possible D gene is TRBD1 (6 bases). V shed 2 bases and J shed 11 bases, with 11 bases lying between them. CDR3 size: 12 residues. CDR1 SGHDT and CDR2 YYEEEE come from the germline V gene. The CDR3 DNA reads as TGTGCCAGCAGCTTCTTGGGACAAGCCCAGCATTTT. Amino acids: CASSFLGQAQHF.

This clone was counted once. The chain is built from TRBV6-5 and TRBJ1-1, with 7 bases identical to TRBD1. CDR3 length equals 14 residues. Germline CDR1 is MNHEY and CDR2 is SVGAGI. Trimming took 2 bases from V and 4 from J; bases not matched to a gene: 4. DNA for the CDR3: TGTGCCAGCAGTTACCAGCCAGGGGGCACTGAAGCTTTCTTT. This codes for CASSYQPGGTEAFF.

The chain uses TRBV5-8 and TRBJ2-2; no clear D. The germline gives CDR1 SGHTS, CDR2 YDEGEE. The CDR3 runs 17 residues. Trimming pared 2 bases from V and 7 bases from J, leaving 21 bases between. The CDR3 region is CASSFAPWVDFNGELFF. In nucleotides, the CDR3 is TGTGCCAGCAGCTTCGCTCCCTGGGTTGACTTCAACGGGGAGCTGTTTTTT.

The chain joins TRBV5-1 to TRBJ2-5; 14 nucleotides agree with TRBD2. After removal of 0 bases from V and 0 bases from J, the junction contained 4 bases not matched to a gene. Germline V gives CDR1 SGHRS, CDR2 YFSETQ. The CDR3 consists of 18 residues. CDR3 amino acids: CASSLGRTSGGNQETQYF. CDR3 DNA: TGCGCCAGCAGCTTGGGTAGGACTAGCGGGGGGAACCAAGAGACCCAGTACTTC.

The chain has TRBV7-2 and TRBJ2-2; 9 bases are a match to TRBD2. CDR1 and CDR2 (germline): SGHTA, FQGNSA. This CDR3 has 15 amino acids. Trimming removed 6 bases from V and 7 bases from J; junction bases left unmatched: 9. CDR3 DNA: TGTGCCAGCAGTTCCGGGACTAGCTTCCACGGGGAGCTGTTTTTT. Protein: CASSSGTSFHGELFF. Full variable domain (missing parts from reference TRBV7-2 and TRBJ2-2): GAGVSQSPSNKVTEKGKDVELRCDPISGHTALYWYRQSLGQGLEFLIYFQGNSAPDKSGLPSDRFSAERTGGSVSTLTIQRTQQEDSAVYLCASSSGTSFHGELFFGEGSRLTVL.

This clone was seen more than once but under ten times. The chain combines TRBV21-1 with TRBJ2-7; the D segment call TRBD1 is taken from the table without a DNA check. TRBV21-1 is a recognized pseudogene. This CDR3 has 14 amino acids. The CDR3 sequence: CARSGDRGRNEQYF. The DNA of the CDR3 is TGTGCCAGGTCAGGAGACAGGGGACGCAACGAGCAGTACTTC.

This chain joins TRBV7-2 and TRBJ2-3; the D gene is possibly TRBD1 (7 bases). Trimming took 5 bases from V and 6 from J, leaving 15 bases between them. Germline assignment: CDR1 SGHTA and CDR2 FQGNSA. This CDR3 comprises 14 residues. CDR3 nucleotide sequence: TGTGCCAGCAGCACCCGACAGGGAGGCGATACGCAGTATTTT. Its protein is CASSTRQGGDTQYF.

The chain combines TRBV6-5 with TRBJ2-1; D is unclear. V was pared by 5 bases and J by 7 bases, with 12 bases between. There are 13 residues in the CDR3. Germline V lookup: CDR1 MNHEY, CDR2 SVGAGI. The CDR3 DNA reads TGTGCCAGCAGTGAGGTATATATTAATGAGCAGTTCTTC. Its protein is CASSEVYINEQFF.

This chain connects TRBV6-6 to TRBJ2-1; TRBD2 agrees at 8 bases. Germline V lookup: CDR1 MNHNY, CDR2 SVGAGI (reference sequence). The CDR3 is made up of 13 amino acids. V shed 2 bases, J shed 9 bases, and the junction held 3 bases outside the gene matches. For the CDR3, the DNA is TGTGCCAGCAGTTACCCGGGGGGGAGTGAGCAGTTCTTC. This sequence encodes CASSYPGGSEQFF.

This clone was observed a handful of times. This sequence joins TRBV10-1 and TRBJ2-5; 9 bases are shared with TRBD2. The CDR3 covers 15 residues. The V segment lost 3 bases and the J segment 2 bases; nucleotides outside the gene matches: 4. The germline CDR1 and CDR2 sequences are WNHNN and SYGVQD (reference sequence). DNA of the CDR3: TGCGCCAGCAGTGACGGAGCGGGGGGTCAAGAGACCCAGTACTTC. Translating it yields CASSDGAGGQETQYF.

The V gene is TRBV21-1, the J gene TRBJ2-2; no check of the table's D call, TRBD2, against the DNA was made. TRBV21-1 is a pseudogene locus. This CDR3 is built from 16 residues. The CDR3 reads CASSPKVRSRSGELFF. CDR3 nucleotides: TGTGCCAGCAGCCCTAAGGTAAGGTCTAGATCCGGGGAGCTGTTTTTT.

This clone was observed once. This rearrangement joins TRBV7-9 to TRBJ2-3, with D uncertain. The V gene lost 5 bases and the J gene lost 4 bases, with 10 bases spanning the gap. CDR1 SEHNR and CDR2 FQNEAQ come from the germline V gene (reference sequence). This CDR3 is 13 amino acids long. The CDR3 DNA is TGTGCCAGCAGCCCAAAGCAAGCAGATACGCAGTATTTT. This sequence encodes CASSPKQADTQYF. Filled out from reference TRBV7-9 and TRBJ2-3, the complete variable domain reads DTGVSQNPRHKITKRGQNVTFRCDPISEHNRLYWYRQTLGQGPEFLTYFQNEAQLEKSRLLSDRFSAERPKGSFSTLEIQRTEQGDSAMYLCASSPKQADTQYFGPGTRLTVL.

The chain employs TRBV4-1 and TRBJ1-6; D remains ambiguous. Germline values: CDR1 MGHRA, CDR2 YSYEKL. The CDR3 extends over 15 amino acids. The germline V and J ends were trimmed by 0 bases and 8 bases, with 11 bases remaining between them. The CDR3: CASSQDRRTYSPLHF. CDR3 in DNA: TGCGCCAGCAGCCAAGACAGGCGGACTTATTCACCCCTCCACTTT.

This chain joins TRBV6-5 and TRBJ2-1; 10 nucleotides line up with TRBD2. The V gene end was trimmed by 6 bases and the J gene end by 12 bases; junction bases not matched to a gene: 14. CDR3 size: 15 residues. CDR1 is MNHEY, CDR2 SVGAGI, per germline. CDR3 residues: CASSFLAGAIFPQFF. The CDR3 region has the DNA TGTGCCAGCAGCTTTCTAGCGGGGGCCATCTTCCCGCAGTTCTTC.

This clone was detected only a few times. The chain carries TRBV29-1 and TRBJ2-3; 10 nucleotides align to TRBD2. V gave up 3 bases and J gave up 3 bases; unmatched junction bases: 12. Germline V lookup: CDR1 SQVTM, CDR2 ANQGSEA. This CDR3 has 17 residues. The CDR3 sequence is CSVEWVAGGLRTDTQYF. The CDR3, as DNA: TGCAGCGTTGAGTGGGTAGCGGGGGGTCTTAGGACAGATACGCAGTATTTT.